These T cell receptor beta chains were read from a single sample in a study of blood T cell repertoires in COVID-19. The method was immunoSEQ multiplex PCR; TCRdb's version includes in-frame clones alone and lacks a portion of them. The data hold roughly 55,000 clones, with 79% observed a single time. The material sequenced was peripheral blood. The receptors originated from a man in his sixties with acute or convalescent COVID-19. The CDR3 runs from the conserved cysteine through the conserved F or W. The order of the fields is V gene, J gene, D gene, clone size, CDR3 DNA, CDR3 protein. The D gene is left open where the match is weak. Some rows mark clone size as missing; the rest say once, few, many or name a class of expanded clone.

TRBV27	TRBJ1-3	-	-	TGTGCCAGCCCCCGCGAAGGGGGGGGGCATCAGGGCGTCTCTGGAAACACCATATATTTT	CASPREGGGHQGVSGNTIYF
TRBV4-2	TRBJ2-7	TRBD2	-	TGTGCCAGCAGCCCCTCTAGCGGCGGTAGCTCCTACGAGCAGTACTTC	CASSPSSGGSSYEQYF
TRBV7-3	TRBJ2-5	TRBD2	few	TGTGCCAGCAGCTTAAACCCGACCCTAGCGGGGCAAGAGACCCAGTACTTC	CASSLNPTLAGQETQYF
TRBV24-1	TRBJ2-6	TRBD1	-	TGTGCCACCGAGGGACAGGGGGCATCCGGGGCCAACGTCCTGACTTTC	CATEGQGASGANVLTF
TRBV6-1	TRBJ2-7	-	-	TGTGCCAGCAGTGAAGTGTACAGGTACCACGAGCAGTACTTC	CASSEVYRYHEQYF
TRBV11-1	TRBJ2-7	-	-	TGTGCCAGCAGCTTAGGCAGTTCCTACGAGCAGTACTTC	CASSLGSSYEQYF
TRBV12-5	TRBJ1-5	-	medium-sized	TGTGCTAGTGGTCCCCCTGGGGCCGGCAATCAGCCCCAGCATTTT	CASGPPGAGNQPQHF
TRBV20-1	TRBJ2-5	-	-	TGCAGTGCTAGAGATAAGCCCCAGTACTTC	CSARDKPQYF
TRBV19	TRBJ2-7	-	-	TGTGCCAGTAGCAGGGGCCGAACCGGGACGTCCTACGAGCAGTACTTC	CASSRGRTGTSYEQYF
TRBV11-2	TRBJ2-7	-	-	TGTGCCAGCACCAATCCCCCAACGGGGGTTTCCTACGAGCAGTACTTC	CASTNPPTGVSYEQYF
TRBV12-3/TRBV12-4	TRBJ1-1	-	once	TGTGCCAGCCTCGAGGCCCGCGAAGCTTTCTTT	CASLEAREAFF
TRBV11-1	TRBJ2-5	-	-	TGTGCCAGCAGCTTACCAGGACAAGAGACCCAGTACTTC	CASSLPGQETQYF
TRBV5-1	TRBJ1-4	-	-	TGCGCCAGCAGATCGATGACGGACAGACATGAAAAACTGTTTTTT	CASRSMTDRHEKLFF
TRBV4-2	TRBJ2-1	-	-	TGTGCCAGCAGCCAAGATAGTAATGAGCAGTTCTTC	CASSQDSNEQFF
TRBV21-1	TRBJ1-1	-	-	TGTGCCAGCAGCACAGACATGAACACTGAAGCTTTCTTT	CASSTDMNTEAFF
TRBV7-2	TRBJ1-5	TRBD1	few	TGTGCCAGCAGTCCAAACCCTGTAACAGGGGCGGGTCAGCCCCAGCATTTT	CASSPNPVTGAGQPQHF
TRBV5-6	TRBJ1-1	TRBD1	-	TGTGCCAGCAGCTTGAGTCCGGGACAGGGATTCACTGAAGCTTTCTTT	CASSLSPGQGFTEAFF
TRBV7-8	TRBJ1-2	-	-	TGTGCCAGCAGCCCGGAGGCCATTGGGCCTCGAGACTACACCTTC	CASSPEAIGPRDYTF
TRBV6-5	TRBJ1-2	TRBD1	-	TGTGCCAGCGGACAGGGTAACCATGGCTACACCTTC	CASGQGNHGYTF
TRBV7-3	TRBJ2-3	TRBD1	-	TGTGCCAGCAGCCGGACAGGGGGTGACACAGATACGCAGTATTTT	CASSRTGGDTDTQYF
TRBV18	TRBJ1-1	TRBD1	-	TGTGCCAGCTCCGGTGGGACAGTCCAGTCTGAAGCTTTCTTT	CASSGGTVQSEAFF
TRBV30	TRBJ2-2	TRBD2	-	TGTGCCTGGAGTCGCGGGGGGGCGGCCGGGGAGCTGTTTTTT	CAWSRGGAAGELFF
TRBV24-1	TRBJ2-1	TRBD2	-	TGTGCCACCAGTGATCCGGGACTAGCGAGCGACAATGAGCAGTTCTTC	CATSDPGLASDNEQFF